This entry lists 26 T cell receptor beta chains sequenced from one sample in a study of T cells in Graves' hyperthyroidism and ophthalmopathy. Amplification yielded TCR beta CDR3 regions, with RNA transcripts as the source. HTBI primers were used for first-round RT-PCR of the TCR CDR3. TCRdb redid the calling of the multiplex PCR reads with MiXCR, one entry per CDR3 protein. The sample lists about 640,000 distinct CDR3 sequences, around 20% occurring once. Input material: blood. These receptors came from a man aged 25-40 years with Graves' ophthalmopathy.

The sample holds many counts of this clonotype. This chain uses TRBV7-2 with TRBJ1-1; D may be TRBD1 (5 bases). CDR3 length: 15 residues. The germline gives CDR1 SGHTA, CDR2 FQGNSA. Trimming stripped 7 bases from V and 3 bases from J, with 18 bases between. The CDR3 protein is CASTLKGPGDTEAFF. The CDR3 DNA reads as TGTGCCAGCACCCTTAAGGGACCAGGTGACACTGAAGCTTTCTTT.

The chain recombines TRBV4-1 with TRBJ2-5; 7 nucleotides agree with TRBD1. Germline V lookup: CDR1 MGHRA, CDR2 YSYEKL. The CDR3 runs 13 residues. The V segment lost 1 base and the J segment 10 bases; nucleotides outside the gene matches: 6. In nucleotides, the CDR3 is TGCGCCAGCAGCCAAGTCGGGACAGCTTTCCAGTACTTC. Its translation: CASSQVGTAFQYF.

This clonotype turned up a few times. This rearrangement joins TRBV12-3 or TRBV12-4 to TRBJ1-2; D is uncertain. V lost 3 bases and J lost 2, with 10 bases in between. This CDR3 spans 14 amino acids. The CDR3 region is CASSLSDTNYGYTF. In DNA form, the CDR3 reads TGTGCCAGCAGTTTGTCAGACACGAACTATGGCTACACCTTC.

This chain joins TRBV6-1 and TRBJ2-1; TRBD2 matches at 10 bases. The CDR3 covers 13 residues. V lost 7 bases, J lost 15 bases, and 12 bases stayed unmatched. Germline V gene sequence: CDR1 MNHNS, CDR2 SASEGT. As DNA, the CDR3 is TGTGCCAGCACAGCGGGAGGGCGCGGGGGTAGGTTCTTC. Translated: CASTAGGRGGRFF.

The genes are TRBV12-3 or TRBV12-4 and TRBJ2-1; no clear D gene. There are 11 residues in the CDR3. Between the trimmed V and J ends, which lost 0 bases and 13 bases, there was a span of 7 bases. CDR3 in amino acids: CASSLADGQFF. The CDR3 nucleotides are TGTGCCAGCAGTTTAGCGGATGGTCAGTTCTTC.

This clonotype was detected only once. This may be a read error, as it is one base from a much larger clone. The genes are TRBV7-3 and TRBJ2-3; D unclear. This CDR3 region has 14 residues. The germline CDR1 and CDR2 sequences are SGHTA and FQGTGA. CDR3 in amino acids: CAGSLSGSRDTQYF. CDR3 DNA: TGTGCCGGCAGCTTAAGTGGCAGTCGAGATACGCAGTATTTT. Full variable domain (rest looked up from reference TRBV7-3 and TRBJ2-3): GAGVSQTPSNKVTEKGKYVELRCDPISGHTALYWYRQSLGQGPEFLIYFQGTGAADDSGLPNDRFFAVRPEGSVSTLKIQRTERGDSAVYLCAGSLSGSRDTQYFGPGTRLTVL.

This clonotype was seen many times. This sequence joins TRBV3-1 and TRBJ1-1, with no clear D. Trimming stripped 1 base from V and 11 bases from J, with 11 bases between. CDR1 and CDR2 from the germline V gene are LGHDT and YNNKEL (reference sequence). The CDR3 length is 12 residues. DNA for the CDR3: TGTGCCAGCAGCCAAGGACTTAGGGCCGCTTTCTTT. This codes for CASSQGLRAAFF.

Details on this clonotype: Being one base from a much bigger clone, this may be a read error. The gene calls are TRBV6-6 and TRBJ2-3; D perhaps matches TRBD1 (6 bases). This CDR3 comprises 16 residues. V dropped 0 bases and J dropped 6 bases, with 16 bases sitting between them. CDR1 is MNHNY and CDR2 is SVGAGI in the germline V gene (reference sequence). CDR3 in DNA: TGTGCCAGCAGTTACTCCCCAGGGGAGTCAGTGGATACGCAGTATTTT. As protein: CASSYSPGESVDTQYF.

This chain joins TRBV10-3 and TRBJ1-1, with 7 bases fitting TRBD1. Per the germline V gene, CDR1 is ENHRY and CDR2 is SYGVKD. Trimming took 6 bases from V and 1 from J; bases not matched to a gene: 5. The CDR3 sequence is 14 residues long. The CDR3 region is CAISRQGANTEAFF. CDR3 nucleotide sequence: TGTGCCATCAGCCGACAGGGAGCGAACACTGAAGCTTTCTTT.

This clonotype has at least ten counts. CDR3 loop: CASSLISGRATGELFF. The CDR3 DNA is TGTGCCAGCAGCCTCATTAGCGGGAGAGCAACCGGGGAGCTGTTTTTT. The chain combines TRBV7-2 with TRBJ2-2; 9 nucleotides align to TRBD2. CDR1 and CDR2 from the germline V gene are SGHTA and FQGNSA. V was pared by 5 bases and J by 5 bases, with 9 bases of the junction left unmatched. The CDR3 sequence is 16 residues long. The entire variable domain, with the rest obtained from reference TRBV7-2 and TRBJ2-2, is as follows: GAGVSQSPSNKVTEKGKDVELRCDPISGHTALYWYRQSLGQGLEFLIYFQGNSAPDKSGLPSDRFSAERTGGSVSTLTIQRTQQEDSAVYLCASSLISGRATGELFFGEGSRLTVL.

The chain has TRBV14 and TRBJ2-5; D is ambiguous. The CDR3 covers 16 residues. The germline V gene has CDR1 SGHDN and CDR2 FVKESK. The germline V and J ends were trimmed by 1 base and 2 bases, with 14 bases remaining between them. The CDR3 nucleotides read TGTGCCAGCAGCCAAGCTCGGACCGACACTCAAGAGACCCAGTACTTC. Protein: CASSQARTDTQETQYF.

The chain combines TRBV15 with TRBJ1-3; D is unclear. In germline, CDR1 is LNHNV, CDR2 YYDKDF (reference sequence). V was shortened by 4 bases and J by 3 bases, with 13 bases between the two germline ends. This CDR3 comprises 15 residues. CDR3 bases: TGTGCCACCAGCAAAGAGATTAGAGGTGGAAACACCATATATTTT. Amino acid sequence: CATSKEIRGGNTIYF.

This rearrangement joins TRBV7-9 to TRBJ1-4, with D unresolved. The CDR3 has 15 residues. The germline V gene has CDR1 SEHNR and CDR2 FQNEAQ (reference sequence). The V and J ends lost 4 bases and 5 bases respectively, with 14 bases between them. The CDR3 region is CASSSQEEGNEKLFF. For the CDR3, the DNA is TGTGCCAGCAGCTCCCAAGAAGAGGGAAATGAAAAACTGTTTTTT. Filled out from reference TRBV7-9 and TRBJ1-4, the complete variable domain reads DTGVSQNPRHKITKRGQNVTFRCDPISEHNRLYWYRQTLGQGPEFLTYFQNEAQLEKSRLLSDRFSAERPKGSFSTLEIQRTEQGDSAMYLCASSSQEEGNEKLFFGSGTQLSVL.

At least ten counts were recorded for this clonotype. The chain has TRBV27 and TRBJ2-7, with 12 nucleotides matching TRBD2. The germline gives CDR1 MNHEY, CDR2 SMNVEV (reference sequence). V shed 0 bases and J 1 base; nucleotides not matched to a gene: 1. CDR3 length equals 16 residues. CDR3 sequence: CASSLSGLAGSYEQYF. CDR3 DNA: TGTGCCAGCAGTTTATCCGGACTAGCGGGATCCTACGAGCAGTACTTC.

The rearrangement joins TRBV5-1 to TRBJ2-3; D is perhaps TRBD2 (6 bases). Germline values: CDR1 SGHRS, CDR2 YFSETQ. Trimming pared 1 base from V and 5 bases from J, leaving 8 bases between. The CDR3 runs to 13 residues. This CDR3 reads CASSLLREDTQYF. CDR3 DNA: TGCGCCAGCAGCTTGTTGCGGGAAGATACGCAGTATTTT.

This clonotype has at least ten counts. This chain uses TRBV2 with TRBJ1-4, with no clear D. V was clipped by 10 bases and J by 2 bases, with 14 bases between them. Germline V gene data show CDR1 as SNHLY and CDR2 as FYNNEI. This CDR3 is built from 14 residues. CDR3 nucleotides: TGTGCCATGCAGGACCCTGGGACTAATGAAAAACTGTTTTTT. Translation: CAMQDPGTNEKLFF.

This clonotype came up a few times. The rearrangement uses TRBV18 and TRBJ1-4; D perhaps matches TRBD1 (5 bases). V was clipped by 3 bases and J by 2 bases, with 13 bases between them. Looked up from germline, CDR1 is KGHSH and CDR2 is LQKENI. CDR3 size: 16 residues. The CDR3 DNA sequence: TGTGCCAGCTCACCCAGGGAGGGAAAGACTAATGAAAAACTGTTTTTT. This translates into CASSPREGKTNEKLFF.

This clonotype was found many times. This rearrangement joins TRBV11-2 to TRBJ2-7; D unclear. The germline V gene has CDR1 SGHAT and CDR2 FQNNGV. This CDR3 is built from 15 residues. V was pared by 2 bases and J by 2 bases, with 13 bases between. For the CDR3, the DNA is TGTGCCAGCAGCTTAAGCCCCACTGGACCCTACGAGCAGTACTTC. Translated, it gives CASSLSPTGPYEQYF. The full variable domain, with the rest looked up from reference TRBV11-2 and TRBJ2-7, is EAGVAQSPRYKIIEKRQSVAFWCNPISGHATLYWYQQILGQGPKLLIQFQNNGVVDDSQLPKDRFSAERLKGVDSTLKIQPAKLEDSAVYLCASSLSPTGPYEQYFGPGTRLTVT.

At least ten counts were recorded for this clonotype. This sequence joins TRBV2 and TRBJ2-7; no clear D gene. The CDR3 length is 14 residues. Germline V lookup: CDR1 SNHLY, CDR2 FYNNEI. V lost 2 bases and J lost 3, with 11 bases in between. CDR3 DNA sequence: TGTGCCAGCAGTGAACCCGGGCAAATCTACGAGCAGTACTTC. As protein: CASSEPGQIYEQYF.

At least ten counts were recorded for this clonotype. The chain has TRBV12-5 and TRBJ1-1; D gene uncertain. The CDR3 loop spans 17 amino acids. Germline CDR1 and CDR2: LGHNT and FRNRAP. V dropped 1 base and J dropped 1 base, with 16 bases sitting between them. CDR3 bases: TGTGCTAGTGGTTTGGCAATTTCTGAGTCGTCGAACACTGAAGCTTTCTTT. As protein: CASGLAISESSNTEAFF.

This clonotype was observed at least ten times. The V call is TRBV2, the J call TRBJ2-7; tentatively, D is TRBD2 (6 bases). This CDR3 is 15 amino acids long. The V end lost 2 bases, the J end lost 2 bases, and 13 bases lay between the germline ends. CDR1 and CDR2 (germline): SNHLY, FYNNEI. DNA for the CDR3: TGTGCCAGCAGTGAATTCGGCGGGACCACCTACGAGCAGTACTTC. It specifies CASSEFGGTTYEQYF. Variable domain in full (rest from reference TRBV2 and TRBJ2-7): EPEVTQTPSHQVTQMGQEVILRCVPISNHLYFYWYRQILGQKVEFLVSFYNNEISEKSEIFDDQFSVERPDGSNFTLKIRSTKLEDSAMYFCASSEFGGTTYEQYFGPGTRLTVT.

The sample holds many counts of this clonotype. The rearrangement uses TRBV28 and TRBJ2-7; the match to TRBD2 covers 7 bases. The V segment lost 9 bases and the J segment 2 bases; nucleotides outside the gene matches: 7. This CDR3 is built from 13 residues. Germline V gene sequence: CDR1 MDHEN, CDR2 SYDVKM. CDR3 sequence (DNA): TGTGCCAGTATTGGGGGGGTTACCTACGAGCAGTACTTC. It translates to CASIGGVTYEQYF.

This clonotype has a handful of counts. V usage is TRBV6-1 and J usage is TRBJ2-1; 14 bases line up with TRBD2. CDR1 is MNHNS, CDR2 SASEGT, per germline. V was clipped by 4 bases and J by 8 bases; unmatched bases: 4. The CDR3 sequence is 15 residues long. The chain's CDR3 is CASSAPGLAGDEQFF. The CDR3 nucleotides are TGTGCCAGCAGTGCACCGGGACTAGCGGGAGATGAGCAGTTCTTC.

The rearrangement uses TRBV20-1 and TRBJ2-7; 7 bases align to TRBD1. This CDR3 is 14 amino acids long. The V segment lost 3 bases and the J segment 4 bases; nucleotides outside the gene matches: 9. Germline assignment: CDR1 DFQATT and CDR2 SNEGSKA (reference sequence). Here the CDR3 DNA reads TGCAGTGCTAGCGACCCCAGACAGGGTTACGAGCAGTACTTC. Translation: CSASDPRQGYEQYF.

This clonotype was detected many times. The chain uses TRBV3-1 and TRBJ2-1, with 11 bases lining up with TRBD2. V was clipped by 5 bases and J by 5 bases; unmatched bases: 5. This CDR3 is 15 amino acids long. Looked up from germline, CDR1 is LGHDT and CDR2 is YNNKEL (reference sequence). The CDR3 region is CASSATSGKNNEQFF. CDR3 nucleotide sequence: TGTGCCAGCAGCGCGACTAGCGGGAAGAACAATGAGCAGTTCTTC.

Note on this clonotype: The junction and the germline gene differ at one end; a read error may be behind it. The rearrangement uses TRBV11-2 and TRBJ1-4; the D gene is possibly TRBD1 (6 bases). CDR1 and CDR2 (germline): SGHAT, FQNNGV. This CDR3 is built from 15 residues. As DNA, the CDR3 is TGTGCCAGCAGCTTAGGCGGACAGCCTAATGAAGAACTGTTTTTT. It is translated as CASSLGGQPNEELFF.